Each of the 15 T cell receptor beta chains below was sequenced from the same sample in a study of blood T cells in healthy people across ages (dated by TCRdb to about 2015). Libraries came from 5' RACE. Sequenced using an Illumina HiSeq 2500. The second PCR ran for about 6 to 11 cycles and used a J-beta primer mix along with a sample-barcoded 5' primer. Clones were called with MiXCR by TCRdb after fastp trimmed the public reads at Q25, and only in-frame beta chains were retained. Merged by CDR3 protein, the rows form single entries marked with the most common genes and DNA. The sample table contains about 1 million distinct CDR3 sequences; only one count was recorded for 45% of them. The leading ten clones occupy approximately 20% of the sample. The sequencing input was blood. All receptors derive from a woman in her sixties in good health.

This chain links TRBV12-3 or TRBV12-4 with TRBJ2-3, with D possibly being TRBD1 or TRBD2 (5 bases each). V was trimmed by 1 base and J by 5 bases, leaving 10 bases between them. This CDR3 comprises 14 residues. The CDR3 sequence: CASSLGDPVDTQYF. Written as DNA, the CDR3 is TGTGCCAGCAGTTTAGGGGACCCAGTAGATACGCAGTATTTT.

Of note for this clonotype: Germline is not matched at one junction end, which may reflect a read error. This sequence joins TRBV5-1 and TRBJ2-7; 7 bases match TRBD1. The CDR3 has 15 residues. CDR1 is SGHRS, CDR2 YFSETQ, per germline. CDR3 region: CASSVLQGIDYERYF. CDR3 sequence (DNA): TGCGCCAGCAGCGTACTACAGGGGATCGACTACGAGCGGTACTTC.

The V gene is TRBV10-3, the J gene TRBJ2-7, with 9 nucleotides matching TRBD1. The J segment lost 7 bases and the V segment lost 0 bases, leaving 10 bases of the junction unmatched. The CDR3 is made up of 16 amino acids. Germline CDR1 ENHRY, CDR2 SYGVKD. CDR3 nucleotide sequence: TGTGCCATCAGTGAGTCCGGGGGACAGGGTTACAATGAGCAGTACTTC. Translated, it gives CAISESGGQGYNEQYF.

This clonotype has more than one count but fewer than ten. V is TRBV2 and J is TRBJ2-5; possible D gene TRBD2, 6 bases. V was shortened by 4 bases and J by 2 bases, with 8 bases between the two germline ends. The CDR3 has 13 amino acids. Germline V lookup: CDR1 SNHLY, CDR2 FYNNEI. CDR3 nucleotide sequence: TGTGCCAGCAGTGGGGACTGGCAAGAGACCCAGTACTTC. Its translation is CASSGDWQETQYF.

The chain employs TRBV29-1 and TRBJ2-1; a weak D match, TRBD1 (6 bases). The germline V gene encodes CDR1 SQVTM and CDR2 ANQGSEA. V was clipped by 5 bases and J by 11 bases, with 22 bases between them. This CDR3 is 14 amino acids long. CDR3 in amino acids: CSVPGPRGFNKQFF. The DNA for the CDR3 is TGCAGCGTTCCCGGCCCGAGGGGGTTTAATAAGCAGTTCTTC.

The rearrangement links TRBV27 to TRBJ1-5; maybe TRBD1 (5 bases). V lost 8 bases and J lost 7, with 21 bases in between. This CDR3 contains 15 residues. Germline values: CDR1 MNHEY, CDR2 SMNVEV (reference sequence). In nucleotides, the CDR3 is TGTGCCAGCCCCCGGGACCCCTCCTTTGGCCAGCCCCAGCATTTT. Translation: CASPRDPSFGQPQHF.

The chain has TRBV10-3 and TRBJ2-3, with a possible D match to TRBD1 (6 bases). The CDR3 is made up of 11 amino acids. Trimming took 6 bases from V and 6 from J, leaving 7 bases between them. Per the germline V gene, CDR1 is ENHRY and CDR2 is SYGVKD. The CDR3 bases are TGTGCCATCAGGGGGGCCGATACGCAGTATTTT. Its protein is CAIRGADTQYF.

This clonotype has just a few counts. The J gene is TRBJ2-3, the V gene TRBV5-1, with a tentative D call TRBD1 (6 bases). V lost 7 bases to trimming and J lost 2 bases, with 14 bases between them. The CDR3 spans 14 residues. Germline-derived CDR1 and CDR2 are SGHRS and YFSETQ. The CDR3 sequence: CASFRQEDTDTQYF. The CDR3 DNA reads as TGCGCCAGCTTTCGACAGGAAGACACAGATACGCAGTATTTT. The full variable domain, its missing parts supplied by reference TRBV5-1 and TRBJ2-3, is KAGVTQTPRYLIKTRGQQVTLSCSPISGHRSVSWYQQTPGQGLQFLFEYFSETQRNKGNFPGRFSGRQFSNSRSEMNVSTLELGDSALYLCASFRQEDTDTQYFGPGTRLTVL.

The chain recombines TRBV5-1 with TRBJ2-4, with 9 positions matching TRBD1. TRBJ2-7 explains the end of the DNA better; the J call may be wrong. The CDR3 consists of 16 residues. CDR1 and CDR2 from the germline V gene are SGHRS and YFSETQ. For the CDR3, the DNA is TGCGCCAGCAGCTTGGATTCGGGGACAGGGTCTTACGAGCAGTACTTC. Its translation is CASSLDSGTGSYEQYF.

The chain is built from TRBV12-3 or TRBV12-4 and TRBJ2-5, with 8 bases fitting TRBD2. CDR3 length: 14 amino acids. J lost 11 bases, V lost 7 bases, and 15 bases had no gene match. Here the CDR3 reads CASILSGSFNEQYF. The CDR3 DNA is TGTGCCAGCATCTTAAGCGGGAGTTTTAATGAGCAGTACTTC.

The J gene is TRBJ1-5, the V gene TRBV11-2; no firm D call. The CDR3 is 13 residues long. The V gene lost 6 bases and the J gene lost 6 bases, with 12 bases spanning the gap. CDR1 and CDR2 (germline): SGHAT, FQNNGV. The CDR3 DNA reads TGTGCCAGCAGTCACCACGCTGGTCAGCCCCAGCATTTT. The encoded protein is CASSHHAGQPQHF. Variable domain in full (rest from reference TRBV11-2 and TRBJ1-5): EAGVAQSPRYKIIEKRQSVAFWCNPISGHATLYWYQQILGQGPKLLIQFQNNGVVDDSQLPKDRFSAERLKGVDSTLKIQPAKLEDSAVYLCASSHHAGQPQHFGDGTRLSIL.

The rearrangement joins TRBV12-3 or TRBV12-4 to TRBJ2-3; 9 bases align to TRBD2. The ends lost 6 bases at V and 4 bases at J; junction bases unmatched: 8. This CDR3 region has 15 residues. Here the CDR3 DNA reads TGTGCCAGCAGCCATAGCGGGAGCAGGTCAGATACGCAGTATTTT. This sequence encodes CASSHSGSRSDTQYF.

This clonotype turned up a few times. This CDR3 is CAITRSSYNSPLHF. CDR3 sequence (DNA): TGTGCCATAACCAGGAGCTCCTATAATTCACCCCTCCACTTT. This chain uses TRBV2 with TRBJ1-6, with unresolved D. Trimming removed 10 bases from V and 0 bases from J, with 10 bases in between. The germline CDR1 and CDR2 sequences are SNHLY and FYNNEI. The CDR3 extends over 14 amino acids.

This chain connects TRBV6-5 to TRBJ1-6, with a tentative D call TRBD1 (5 bases). CDR3 size: 14 residues. Deletions cut 6 bases from V and 7 bases from J, with 13 bases between. CDR1 is MNHEY, CDR2 SVGAGI, per germline. Here the CDR3 reads CASRNEGLNSPLHF. The CDR3 DNA is TGTGCCAGCAGGAACGAGGGGCTAAATTCACCCCTCCACTTT.

The V gene is TRBV11-2, the J gene TRBJ1-2; tentative D call: TRBD1 (6 bases). V lost 1 base and J lost 7, with 10 bases in between. The CDR3 is 13 residues long. Per the germline V gene, CDR1 is SGHAT and CDR2 is FQNNGV. CDR3 protein: CASSLGAGAGYTF. CDR3 bases: TGTGCCAGCAGCTTAGGGGCAGGGGCTGGCTACACCTTC. Using reference TRBV11-2 and TRBJ1-2 for the parts outside the CDR3, the full variable domain is EAGVAQSPRYKIIEKRQSVAFWCNPISGHATLYWYQQILGQGPKLLIQFQNNGVVDDSQLPKDRFSAERLKGVDSTLKIQPAKLEDSAVYLCASSLGAGAGYTFGSGTRLTVV.